The T cell receptor (beta chain) under discussion was sequenced for a study of blood T cell repertoires in COVID-19. Study summary: Whether acute or convalescent, the COVID-19 samples came from the United States, Italy and Spain. T cells, B-cell-depleted T cells, or PBMCs provided the cDNA or gDNA that served as material.

Trimming removed 4 bases at V and 4 bases at J, with 13 bases between. Germline V lookup: CDR1 SNHLY, CDR2 FYNNEI. CDR3 length equals 14 residues. Methods used by the authors: Nucleated cell number was recorded as an estimate derived from reference gene primer amplification. The repertoire was sequenced with immunoSEQ multiplex PCR; TCRdb's copy has only in-frame clones and lacks some. V and J calls and clone size are given by that table; D and trimming were obtained from the DNA. Among about 140,000 clones listed, around 86% were seen once. The specimen sequenced was peripheral blood. This clonotype was sampled from a human donor in a cohort sampled during active COVID-19. This chain connects TRBV2 to TRBJ1-2; D might be TRBD1 (6 bases). The CDR3 here is CASSGAGDGYGYTF. The CDR3 nucleotides read TGTGCCAGCAGTGGTGCAGGGGATGGCTATGGCTACACCTTC.